A selection of T cell receptor beta chains follows, all from one sample in a study of human T cells and chemical hapten exposure. TCRdb redid the calling of the RACE reads with MiXCR, one entry per CDR3 protein. The data contain 120,000 or so distinct CDR3 sequences, less than 15% of them singletons. Material: whole blood, obtained in connection with sensitization to the hapten diphenylcyclopropenone (DPC). Every receptor here comes from a woman between 18 and 29 years old with alopecia areata. Some clones in this sample may be carry-over from other donors' samples. Each CDR3 is given with its conserved first and last residue. Each record gives: CDR3 DNA, CDR3 protein, clone size, V gene, J gene, D gene. The D gene is left open where the match is weak. Clone size is given for some rows only: seen once, a few or many times, or a class if the clone is expanded.

DNA: TGTGCCAGCAGTTACTCCCCAAGGTACTCTACCGTCTATGGCTACACCTTC
CDR3: CASSYSPRYSTVYGYTF
size: many
V: TRBV6-5
J: TRBJ1-2
D: .

DNA: TGCGCCAGCAGCTTGGTCTTGAACACTGAAGCTTTCTTT
CDR3: CASSLVLNTEAFF
size: few
V: TRBV5-1
J: TRBJ1-1
D: .

DNA: TGTGCCAGCTCACCGAAGCGGGGGGGCCGAAGCACAGATACGCAGTATTTT
CDR3: CASSPKRGGRSTDTQYF
size: .
V: TRBV18
J: TRBJ2-3
D: TRBD2

DNA: TGTGCCAGCAGCTTGGTCCCCACGAGGGTAGGGCGAGAGACCCAGTACTTC
CDR3: CASSLVPTRVGRETQYF
size: few
V: TRBV5-6
J: TRBJ2-5
D: .

DNA: TGCAGTGCTAGAGATCGAGTAGCGGGGGGGCTGAGTGGTACGCAGTATTTT
CDR3: CSARDRVAGGLSGTQYF
size: few
V: TRBV20-1
J: TRBJ2-3
D: TRBD2

DNA: TGTGCCAGCAGCCTGGAGCGGAAAAATTCACCCCTCCACTTT
CDR3: CASSLERKNSPLHF
size: .
V: TRBV5-6
J: TRBJ1-6
D: .

DNA: TGTGCCAGCAGTTTACCGGGATCCCCTGAAGCTTTCTTT
CDR3: CASSLPGSPEAFF
size: many
V: TRBV28
J: TRBJ1-1
D: .

DNA: TGTGCCAGCAGCTCGCCGAAAATATTCCAGGGACAGCCCCAGCATTTT
CDR3: CASSSPKIFQGQPQHF
size: .
V: TRBV5-6
J: TRBJ1-5
D: .

DNA: TGCAGTGCTACTAACAGGGAGCATGGCTACACCTTC
CDR3: CSATNREHGYTF
size: many
V: TRBV20-1
J: TRBJ1-2
D: .

DNA: TGTGCCAGCAGTTACCTAAACAGGGCCACTGAAGCTTTCTTT
CDR3: CASSYLNRATEAFF
size: .
V: TRBV6-2/TRBV6-3
J: TRBJ1-1
D: .

DNA: TGTGCCAGCAAGTACCAAGAGACCCAGTACTTC
CDR3: CASKYQETQYF
size: many
V: TRBV2
J: TRBJ2-5
D: .

DNA: TGTGCCAGCAGCGCGACAGGGATCTACGAGCAGTACTTC
CDR3: CASSATGIYEQYF
size: .
V: TRBV7-9
J: TRBJ2-7
D: TRBD1

DNA: TGCAGTGCTAGACAATTAGGGGGTAGGGGAGGGAGTTCACCCCTCCACTTT
CDR3: CSARQLGGRGGSSPLHF
size: .
V: TRBV20-1
J: TRBJ1-6
D: .

DNA: TGTGCCTGGGGGGGCCCTTACGAGCAGTACTTC
CDR3: CAWGGPYEQYF
size: once
V: TRBV30
J: TRBJ2-7
D: .

DNA: TGCAGTGCTAGAGTACGGGAAGACCAGCCCCAGCATTTT
CDR3: CSARVREDQPQHF
size: .
V: TRBV20-1
J: TRBJ1-5
D: .

DNA: TGTGCCAGCAAACTCGCAGGGGGGGGCAATCAGCCCCAGCATTTT
CDR3: CASKLAGGGNQPQHF
size: .
V: TRBV27
J: TRBJ1-5
D: TRBD1

DNA: TGTGCCAGCAGCTTAATCATCGGGGCCACCTACAATGAGCAGTTCTTC
CDR3: CASSLIIGATYNEQFF
size: many
V: TRBV7-9
J: TRBJ2-1
D: .

DNA: TGTGCCAGCAGTTCACGGGGGGGGCCCTACGAGCAGTACTTC
CDR3: CASSSRGGPYEQYF
size: .
V: TRBV27
J: TRBJ2-7
D: TRBD2

DNA: TGCGCCAGCAGCCAAGTACTCGGATCACCGGGGCAGAAAGCTTTCTTT
CDR3: CASSQVLGSPGQKAFF
size: .
V: TRBV4-3
J: TRBJ1-1
D: .